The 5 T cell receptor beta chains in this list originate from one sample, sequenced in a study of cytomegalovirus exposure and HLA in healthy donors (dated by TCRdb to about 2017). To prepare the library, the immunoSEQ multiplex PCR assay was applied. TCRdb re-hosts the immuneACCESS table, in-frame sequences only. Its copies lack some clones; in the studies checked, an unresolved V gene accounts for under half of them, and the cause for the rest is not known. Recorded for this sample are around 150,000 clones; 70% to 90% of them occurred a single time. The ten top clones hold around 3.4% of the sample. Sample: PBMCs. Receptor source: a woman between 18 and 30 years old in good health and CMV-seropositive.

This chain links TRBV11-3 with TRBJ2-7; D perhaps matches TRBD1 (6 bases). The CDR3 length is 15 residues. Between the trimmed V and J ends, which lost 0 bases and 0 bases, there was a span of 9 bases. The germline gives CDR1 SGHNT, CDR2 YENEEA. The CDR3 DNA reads TGTGCCAGCAGCTTAGAGGGGGCGTCCTCCTACGAGCAGTACTTC. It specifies CASSLEGASSYEQYF. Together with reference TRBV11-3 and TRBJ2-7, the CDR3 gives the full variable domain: EAGVVQSPRYKIIEKKQPVAFWCNPISGHNTLYWYLQNLGQGPELLIRYENEEAVDDSQLPKDRFSAERLKGVDSTLKIQPAELGDSAVYLCASSLEGASSYEQYFGPGTRLTVT.

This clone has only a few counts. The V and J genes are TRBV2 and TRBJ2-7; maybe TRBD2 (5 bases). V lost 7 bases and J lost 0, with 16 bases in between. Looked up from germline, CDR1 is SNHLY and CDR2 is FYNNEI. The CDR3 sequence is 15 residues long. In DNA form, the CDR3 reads TGTGCCAGCAAGAGGGTAGCATTAGACTCCTACGAGCAGTACTTC. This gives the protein CASKRVALDSYEQYF. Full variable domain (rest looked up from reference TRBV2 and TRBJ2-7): EPEVTQTPSHQVTQMGQEVILRCVPISNHLYFYWYRQILGQKVEFLVSFYNNEISEKSEIFDDQFSVERPDGSNFTLKIRSTKLEDSAMYFCASKRVALDSYEQYFGPGTRLTVT.

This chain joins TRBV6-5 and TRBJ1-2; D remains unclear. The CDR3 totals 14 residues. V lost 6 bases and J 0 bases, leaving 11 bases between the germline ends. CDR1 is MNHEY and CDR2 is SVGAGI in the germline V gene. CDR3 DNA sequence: TGTGCCAGCAGCGGACGGGGAGCTAACTATGGCTACACCTTC. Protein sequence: CASSGRGANYGYTF.

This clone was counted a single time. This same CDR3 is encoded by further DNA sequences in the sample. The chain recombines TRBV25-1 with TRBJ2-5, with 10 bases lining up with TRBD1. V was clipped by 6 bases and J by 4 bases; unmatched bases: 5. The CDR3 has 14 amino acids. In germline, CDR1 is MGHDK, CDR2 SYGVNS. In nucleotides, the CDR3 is TGTGCCAGCAGCGTGGACAGGGGGATAGAGACCCAGTACTTC. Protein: CASSVDRGIETQYF.

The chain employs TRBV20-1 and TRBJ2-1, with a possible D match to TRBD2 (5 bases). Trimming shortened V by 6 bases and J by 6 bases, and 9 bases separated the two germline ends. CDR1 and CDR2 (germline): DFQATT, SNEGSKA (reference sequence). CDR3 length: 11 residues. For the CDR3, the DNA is TGCAGTGCCCCGACTACCAATGAGCAGTTCTTC. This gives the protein CSAPTTNEQFF.